A selection of T cell receptor beta chains follows, all from one sample in a study of blood T cell repertoires in COVID-19. Generated by immunoSEQ multiplex PCR, the TCRdb table keeps only in-frame clones and is missing some. Of roughly 230,000 clones listed, 70% to 90% are singletons. The material sequenced was peripheral blood. The origin of the receptors is a woman aged 55-69 years with active or convalescent COVID-19. The CDR3 runs from the conserved cysteine through the conserved F or W. A D gene is named only where the DNA matches it firmly. Size is omitted from some rows. Given values are once, few, many or a class for expanded clones.

TRBJ2-1 | 14 | TRBV30 | TRBD2 | once | CARGAGGPTNEQFF | TGTGCCCGGGGGGCGGGAGGGCCGACCAATGAGCAGTTCTTC
TRBJ2-2 | 17 | TRBV5-1 | NA | NA | CASSLEGWIRRGGELFF | TGCGCCAGCAGCTTGGAAGGGTGGATCCGTCGGGGCGGGGAGCTGTTTTTT
TRBJ1-5 | 15 | TRBV6-4 | NA | once | CASRRVGRGFGTQHF | TGTGCCAGCAGAAGGGTTGGCAGGGGCTTTGGAACCCAGCATTTT
TRBJ2-1 | 16 | TRBV4-2 | TRBD2 | once | CASSQEGGRAYNEQFF | TGTGCCAGCAGCCAAGAAGGCGGGAGGGCCTACAATGAGCAGTTCTTC
TRBJ2-7 | 13 | TRBV7-9 | NA | NA | CASSPEGAYEQYF | TGTGCCAGCAGCCCCGAGGGGGCCTACGAGCAGTACTTC
TRBJ2-1 | 19 | TRBV28 | TRBD2 | NA | CASSLPTLAGGLTYNEQFF | TGTGCCAGCAGTTTACCTACACTAGCGGGGGGGCTTACCTACAATGAGCAGTTCTTC
TRBJ1-4 | 16 | TRBV19 | TRBD1 | NA | CASSMRRQGLNEKLFF | TGTGCCAGTAGTATGAGGCGACAGGGGCTTAATGAAAAACTGTTTTTT
TRBJ1-1 | 16 | TRBV5-1 | TRBD1 | NA | CASSWRLQGETTEAFF | TGCGCCAGCAGCTGGCGCCTACAGGGGGAAACCACTGAAGCTTTCTTT
TRBJ1-5 | 16 | TRBV28 | NA | NA | CASSEGNPLFNQPQHF | TGTGCCAGCAGTGAGGGAAATCCCCTTTTCAATCAGCCCCAGCATTTT
TRBJ2-3 | 13 | TRBV29-1 | TRBD2 | NA | CSVAGSGGDTQYF | TGCAGCGTTGCGGGTAGCGGGGGAGATACGCAGTATTTT
TRBJ2-7 | 16 | TRBV5-8 | NA | NA | CASSSAGRARRYEQYF | TGTGCCAGCAGCTCGGCGGGAAGGGCTCGGCGGTACGAGCAGTACTTC
TRBJ2-7 | 14 | TRBV29-1 | TRBD1 | NA | CSVVLQGPPYEQYF | TGCAGCGTTGTCCTACAGGGGCCCCCCTACGAGCAGTACTTC
TRBJ2-5 | 17 | TRBV28 | TRBD2 | NA | CASTEGLAGGYQETQYF | TGTGCCAGCACTGAGGGACTAGCGGGGGGGTACCAAGAGACCCAGTACTTC
TRBJ2-4 | 15 | TRBV28 | TRBD1 | NA | CASSLSYNRGNIQYF | TGTGCCAGCAGTTTATCTTATAACAGGGGTAACATTCAGTACTTC
TRBJ2-7 | 14 | TRBV11-2 | TRBD1 | NA | CASSFDRDSYEQYF | TGTGCCAGCAGCTTCGACAGGGACTCCTACGAGCAGTACTTC
TRBJ2-1 | 13 | TRBV7-7 | NA | NA | CASSPSPWNEQFF | TGTGCTAGCAGCCCTAGCCCGTGGAATGAGCAGTTCTTC
TRBJ2-2 | 15 | TRBV19 | TRBD2 | NA | CASNTGTSDTGELFF | TGTGCCAGTAACACCGGGACTAGCGACACCGGGGAGCTGTTTTTT
TRBJ2-3 | 16 | TRBV11-3 | TRBD2 | NA | CASSPRLAGSTDTQYF | TGTGCCAGCAGCCCCCGACTAGCGGGCAGCACAGATACGCAGTATTTT
TRBJ2-7 | 15 | TRBV5-4 | TRBD2 | once | CASSSGLAGAYEQYF | TGTGCCAGCAGCAGCGGACTAGCGGGAGCCTACGAGCAGTACTTC
TRBJ2-5 | 17 | TRBV5-6 | TRBD2 | NA | CASSLWTSGGARETQYF | TGTGCCAGCAGCTTGTGGACTAGCGGGGGGGCAAGAGAGACCCAGTACTTC
TRBJ1-1 | 18 | TRBV19 | TRBD1 | NA | CASSPRTGWGGTNTEAFF | TGTGCCAGTAGTCCACGGACAGGATGGGGCGGCACGAACACTGAAGCTTTCTTT
TRBJ1-2 | 13 | TRBV28 | TRBD1 | NA | CASSLWTGEGYTF | TGTGCCAGCAGTTTATGGACAGGGGAGGGCTACACCTTC
TRBJ2-7 | 12 | TRBV11-2 | NA | few | CASSPTGYEQYF | TGTGCCAGCAGCCCAACAGGGTACGAGCAGTACTTC
TRBJ2-5 | 12 | TRBV12-3/TRBV12-4 | NA | NA | CASSFSRETQYF | TGTGCCAGCAGTTTTTCCCGGGAGACCCAGTACTTC
TRBJ1-4 | 16 | TRBV7-8 | NA | NA | CASSLADRQGGEKLFF | TGTGCCAGCAGCTTAGCGGATCGGCAGGGAGGTGAAAAACTGTTTTTT
TRBJ2-1 | 14 | TRBV5-1 | TRBD2 | NA | CASSLELAGGEQFF | TGCGCCAGCAGCTTGGAACTAGCGGGGGGCGAGCAGTTCTTC
TRBJ1-2 | 13 | TRBV7-8 | NA | NA | CASSTQENYGYTF | TGTGCCAGCAGCACCCAAGAGAACTATGGCTACACCTTC
TRBJ1-6 | 15 | TRBV11-3 | TRBD1 | once | CASSLVGQGDSPLHF | TGTGCCAGCAGCTTAGTCGGACAGGGGGATTCACCCCTCCACTTT
TRBJ2-1 | 13 | TRBV27 | TRBD1 | NA | CASSLFLDREQFF | TGTGCCAGCAGTTTATTTTTGGACAGGGAGCAGTTCTTC
TRBJ2-1 | 16 | TRBV28 | TRBD2 | NA | CASSFGGGTTYNEQFF | TGTGCCAGCAGTTTTGGGGGTGGGACTACCTACAATGAGCAGTTCTTC
TRBJ1-2 | 14 | TRBV30 | NA | NA | CAWSVTSLEDGYTF | TGTGCCTGGAGTGTCACCTCCCTGGAGGATGGCTACACCTTC
TRBJ2-5 | 13 | TRBV12-3/TRBV12-4 | NA | NA | CASTWGQKETQYF | TGTGCCAGCACCTGGGGACAAAAAGAGACCCAGTACTTC
TRBJ1-5 | 17 | TRBV4-1 | NA | NA | CASSQEFQGYSNQPQHF | TGCGCCAGCAGCCAAGAATTTCAGGGGTATAGCAATCAGCCCCAGCATTTT
TRBJ1-5 | 15 | TRBV15 | NA | NA | CATSRDTGLNQPQHF | TGTGCCACCAGCAGAGATACAGGGTTAAATCAGCCCCAGCATTTT
TRBJ1-1 | 12 | TRBV7-9 | TRBD1 | NA | CASSLVGGEAFF | TGTGCCAGCAGCTTAGTAGGGGGCGAAGCTTTCTTT